This T cell receptor beta chain was profiled in a study of CD8 T cells in Susac syndrome. The germline gives CDR1 MGHDK, CDR2 SYGVNS. V was cut by 5 bases and J by 8 bases, with 15 bases left in between. The CDR3 loop spans 13 amino acids. RNA amounts of about 0.5 to 1 ug underwent reverse transcription with random hexamers. Coverage of TCR beta CDR3 amplification by immunoSEQ multiplex PCR extended to 54 Vbeta and 13 Jbeta. MiXCR, applied by TCRdb to the immunoSEQ multiplex PCR reads, yields one record per CDR3 protein. The top ten hold around 0.078% of the sample, which has 100,000 to 150,000 distinct CDR3 sequences, around 95% seen once. The sequenced target, TCR beta, came from blood CD8+ and CD4+ T cells. The control group consisted of healthy donors matched for age and sex. The TEMRA cells underwent FACS enrichment, while the CD8+ and CD4+ T cells underwent negative isolation.

This clonotype was sampled from a human donor in good health. This chain uses TRBV25-1 with TRBJ1-2; tentative D call: TRBD1 (5 bases). The sample taken for sequencing was CD4+ T cells from PBMCs. CDR3 DNA sequence: TGTGCCAGCAGTTCTCGGGGACCTGGCGGCTACACCTTC. Amino acids: CASSSRGPGGYTF.